A single sample is the source of the 22 T cell receptor beta chains below, sequenced in a study of blood T cell repertoires in COVID-19. Measured with immunoSEQ multiplex PCR; TCRdb has only the in-frame clones, and not every one. The sample includes about 180,000 clones, more than 75% of them seen just once. Sequenced input: peripheral blood. The receptor set was obtained from a person aged 65 to 85 with COVID-19, enrolled during active disease.

CDR3 nucleotide sequence: TGTGCCAGCAGCCACCAGAAGGGACTAGCGGGGGTTTTTGAGACCCAACAAAGCACAGATACGCAGTATTTT. Encoded protein: CASSHQKGLAGVFETQQSTDTQYF. The chain links TRBV6-2 or TRBV6-3 to TRBJ2-3, with 14 bases identical to TRBD2. The CDR3 spans 24 residues. The germline gives CDR1 MNHEY, CDR2 SVGEGT. V gave up 6 bases and J gave up 0 bases; unmatched junction bases: 26.

This clone showed up just a few times. This chain connects TRBV7-2 to TRBJ1-1; D call uncertain. Germline CDR1 reads SGHTA; CDR2 reads FQGNSA. The V and J ends lost 1 base and 7 bases respectively, with 10 bases between them. The CDR3 extends over 13 amino acids. This CDR3 is CASSLDVRNEAFF. CDR3 sequence (DNA): TGTGCCAGCAGCTTAGATGTCAGGAATGAAGCTTTCTTT.

This chain links TRBV28 with TRBJ1-5, with a weak D call TRBD1 (5 bases). The V end lost 7 bases, the J end lost 6 bases, and 22 bases lay between the germline ends. This CDR3 contains 16 residues. CDR1 MDHEN and CDR2 SYDVKM come from the germline V gene. The CDR3 loop reads CASTTTVPGKAQPQHF. CDR3 nucleotide sequence: TGTGCCAGCACAACTACGGTGCCAGGGAAGGCTCAGCCCCAGCATTTT.

The chain carries TRBV6-5 and TRBJ1-2, with unresolved D. Germline V gives CDR1 MNHEY, CDR2 SVGAGI. Trimming took off 6 bases at V and 9 bases at J, with 11 bases between the two ends. The CDR3 has 11 residues. CDR3 in amino acids: CASSEGRSYTF. DNA for the CDR3: TGTGCCAGCAGCGAGGGCCGGAGCTACACCTTC.

V gene TRBV7-9 combines with J gene TRBJ2-1, with D hard to call. V dropped 5 bases and J dropped 5 bases, with 16 bases sitting between them. CDR1 and CDR2 from the germline V gene are SEHNR and FQNEAQ (reference sequence). This CDR3 has 15 residues. Here the CDR3 reads CASSPPAQEDNEQFF. The DNA of the CDR3 is TGTGCCAGCAGCCCCCCCGCCCAGGAAGACAATGAGCAGTTCTTC.

J is TRBJ2-2 and V is TRBV7-2; D gene unclear. The CDR3 loop spans 14 amino acids. V shed 1 base and J shed 1 base, with 4 bases lying between them. Germline assignment: CDR1 SGHTA and CDR2 FQGNSA. CDR3 coding DNA: TGTGCCAGCAGCTTAGTCCAGAACACCGGGGAGCTGTTTTTT. As protein: CASSLVQNTGELFF.

This chain joins TRBV19 and TRBJ2-5; a weak D match, TRBD1 (5 bases). The CDR3 is 15 amino acids. Germline lookup yields CDR1 LNHDA and CDR2 SQIVND (reference sequence). V was pared by 4 bases and J by 0 bases, with 12 bases between. The CDR3 sequence: CASSKGAPYQETQYF. The DNA for the CDR3 is TGTGCCAGTAGTAAAGGGGCGCCGTACCAAGAGACCCAGTACTTC.

The chain uses TRBV6-2 or TRBV6-3 and TRBJ2-1, with 11 bases fitting TRBD2. CDR1 and CDR2 (germline): MNHEY, SVGEGT. V shed 0 bases, J shed 4 bases, and the junction held 2 bases outside the gene matches. The CDR3 loop spans 16 amino acids. CDR3 nucleotide sequence: TGTGCCAGCAGTTACTCGGGACTAGCGGCTTACAATGAGCAGTTCTTC. The encoded protein is CASSYSGLAAYNEQFF.

This chain links TRBV6-5 with TRBJ1-2; weak D call: TRBD1 (5 bases). The length of the CDR3 is 15 residues. CDR1 is MNHEY, CDR2 SVGAGI, per germline. Trimming took 0 bases from V and 3 from J, leaving 11 bases between them. The CDR3 sequence is CASSYSRDSDYGYTF. CDR3 nucleotides: TGTGCCAGCAGTTACTCACGGGACTCCGACTATGGCTACACCTTC.

This rearrangement joins TRBV7-9 to TRBJ1-2; TRBD1 aligns across 8 bases. In germline, CDR1 is SEHNR, CDR2 FQNEAQ (reference sequence). The CDR3 has 16 residues. Trimming removed 4 bases from V and 5 bases from J; junction bases left unmatched: 12. This CDR3 is CASSSRQGRREYGYTF. Written as DNA, the CDR3 is TGTGCCAGCAGCTCGAGACAGGGGCGCAGAGAGTATGGCTACACCTTC.

The chain links TRBV9 to TRBJ1-2; perhaps TRBD1 as D (6 bases). Trimming removed 4 bases at V and 4 bases at J, with 17 bases between. Germline values: CDR1 SGDLS, CDR2 YYNGEE. The CDR3 consists of 15 residues. The CDR3 coding sequence is TGTGCCAGCAGCCCCAGACAGGCCGCGACCTATGGCTACACCTTC. Translating gives CASSPRQAATYGYTF.

V gene TRBV24-1 combines with J gene TRBJ1-5; D uncertain. Trimming left V 12 bases short and J 6 bases short, with 11 bases between. The CDR3 is 11 residues long. Germline CDR1 reads KGHDR; CDR2 reads SFDVKD. DNA for the CDR3: TGTGCCCCCGAGGAGGGTCAGCCCCAGCATTTT. As protein: CAPEEGQPQHF.

The V gene is TRBV23-1, the J gene TRBJ1-1; TRBD1 agrees at 7 bases. TRBV23-1 is identified as an open reading frame with a role that is uncertain. This CDR3 has 15 residues. J lost 1 base, V lost 2 bases, and 4 bases had no gene match. The CDR3 DNA reads as TGCGCCAGCAGTCAAGATCGACAGGGGAACACTGAAGCTTTCTTT. This gives the protein CASSQDRQGNTEAFF.

This clone occurred a few times. The rearrangement uses TRBV7-9 and TRBJ1-1; D is undetermined. The CDR3 is made up of 13 amino acids. Trimming took 3 bases from V and 3 from J, leaving 8 bases between them. CDR1 SEHNR and CDR2 FQNEAQ come from the germline V gene (reference sequence). In DNA form, the CDR3 reads TGTGCCAGCAGCTTGGAACTACACACTGAAGCTTTCTTT. Translating gives CASSLELHTEAFF.

CDR3: CATQTGTGVLGTDTQYF. CDR3 DNA sequence: TGTGCCACCCAAACCGGGACAGGGGTATTGGGCACAGATACGCAGTATTTT. The chain employs TRBV24-1 and TRBJ2-3; the match to TRBD1 covers 10 bases. Germline-derived CDR1 and CDR2 are KGHDR and SFDVKD. CDR3 length equals 17 residues. V lost 9 bases, J lost 1 base, and 12 bases stayed unmatched.

A single count supports this clone. The rearrangement links TRBV24-1 to TRBJ1-4; the D gene is possibly TRBD1 (5 bases). The CDR3 contains 15 residues. Germline V gene sequence: CDR1 KGHDR, CDR2 SFDVKD. With 4 bases removed from V and 7 bases from J, the gap between germline ends came to 15 bases. The CDR3 protein is CATSEGRTWPEKLFF. DNA of the CDR3: TGTGCCACCAGTGAAGGAAGGACATGGCCTGAAAAACTGTTTTTT.

This clone was detected only once. This chain connects TRBV6-2 or TRBV6-3 to TRBJ2-7; 7 bases are a match to TRBD2. This CDR3 comprises 15 residues. Germline trimming cut 0 bases from V and 2 bases from J; bases unmatched to any gene: 4. The germline V gene encodes CDR1 MNHEY and CDR2 SVGEGT. CDR3 loop: CASSYSASGTYEQYF. CDR3 in DNA: TGTGCCAGCAGTTACTCGGCAAGCGGGACCTACGAGCAGTACTTC.

The chain has TRBV11-2 and TRBJ2-7, with no clear D. Looked up from germline, CDR1 is SGHAT and CDR2 is FQNNGV. The CDR3 is made up of 12 amino acids. Trimming left V 5 bases short and J 5 bases short, with 10 bases between. The CDR3 region is CASSPTRDEQYF. Written as DNA, the CDR3 is TGTGCCAGCAGCCCCACTCGAGACGAGCAGTACTTC.

This chain links TRBV5-1 with TRBJ2-3; TRBD2 is a possible D gene (5 bases). Germline V CDR1 and CDR2: SGHRS, YFSETQ. This CDR3 contains 16 residues. The V gene lost 5 bases and the J gene lost 0 bases, with 16 bases spanning the gap. CDR3 amino acids: CASSPGLYASTDTQYF. The CDR3 bases are TGCGCCAGCAGTCCCGGACTGTACGCTAGCACAGATACGCAGTATTTT. Variable domain in full (rest from reference TRBV5-1 and TRBJ2-3): KAGVTQTPRYLIKTRGQQVTLSCSPISGHRSVSWYQQTPGQGLQFLFEYFSETQRNKGNFPGRFSGRQFSNSRSEMNVSTLELGDSALYLCASSPGLYASTDTQYFGPGTRLTVL.

The V and J genes are TRBV7-3 and TRBJ2-5; tentative D call: TRBD1 (5 bases). This CDR3 has 14 amino acids. The germline CDR1 and CDR2 sequences are SGHTA and FQGTGA. V lost 1 base to trimming and J lost 5 bases, with 11 bases between them. The CDR3 is CASSLIPGIETQYF. In DNA, the CDR3 is TGTGCCAGCAGCTTAATTCCAGGGATCGAGACCCAGTACTTC.

The chain couples TRBV27 to TRBJ2-5, with 7 bases lining up with TRBD2. Germline assignment: CDR1 MNHEY and CDR2 SMNVEV (reference sequence). The trim removed 9 bases at V and 6 bases at J, leaving 13 bases unmatched. The CDR3 covers 14 residues. CDR3 region: CAREFPGEGQTQYF. The DNA of the CDR3 is TGTGCCAGAGAATTCCCCGGGGAGGGCCAGACCCAGTACTTC.

The CDR3 reads CASRGGRYEQYF. The CDR3 DNA is TGTGCCAGCAGAGGGGGCAGATACGAGCAGTACTTC. J is TRBJ2-7 and V is TRBV12-3 or TRBV12-4, with 7 bases matching TRBD1. The CDR3 totals 12 residues. After removal of 6 bases from V and 4 bases from J, the junction contained 3 bases not matched to a gene.